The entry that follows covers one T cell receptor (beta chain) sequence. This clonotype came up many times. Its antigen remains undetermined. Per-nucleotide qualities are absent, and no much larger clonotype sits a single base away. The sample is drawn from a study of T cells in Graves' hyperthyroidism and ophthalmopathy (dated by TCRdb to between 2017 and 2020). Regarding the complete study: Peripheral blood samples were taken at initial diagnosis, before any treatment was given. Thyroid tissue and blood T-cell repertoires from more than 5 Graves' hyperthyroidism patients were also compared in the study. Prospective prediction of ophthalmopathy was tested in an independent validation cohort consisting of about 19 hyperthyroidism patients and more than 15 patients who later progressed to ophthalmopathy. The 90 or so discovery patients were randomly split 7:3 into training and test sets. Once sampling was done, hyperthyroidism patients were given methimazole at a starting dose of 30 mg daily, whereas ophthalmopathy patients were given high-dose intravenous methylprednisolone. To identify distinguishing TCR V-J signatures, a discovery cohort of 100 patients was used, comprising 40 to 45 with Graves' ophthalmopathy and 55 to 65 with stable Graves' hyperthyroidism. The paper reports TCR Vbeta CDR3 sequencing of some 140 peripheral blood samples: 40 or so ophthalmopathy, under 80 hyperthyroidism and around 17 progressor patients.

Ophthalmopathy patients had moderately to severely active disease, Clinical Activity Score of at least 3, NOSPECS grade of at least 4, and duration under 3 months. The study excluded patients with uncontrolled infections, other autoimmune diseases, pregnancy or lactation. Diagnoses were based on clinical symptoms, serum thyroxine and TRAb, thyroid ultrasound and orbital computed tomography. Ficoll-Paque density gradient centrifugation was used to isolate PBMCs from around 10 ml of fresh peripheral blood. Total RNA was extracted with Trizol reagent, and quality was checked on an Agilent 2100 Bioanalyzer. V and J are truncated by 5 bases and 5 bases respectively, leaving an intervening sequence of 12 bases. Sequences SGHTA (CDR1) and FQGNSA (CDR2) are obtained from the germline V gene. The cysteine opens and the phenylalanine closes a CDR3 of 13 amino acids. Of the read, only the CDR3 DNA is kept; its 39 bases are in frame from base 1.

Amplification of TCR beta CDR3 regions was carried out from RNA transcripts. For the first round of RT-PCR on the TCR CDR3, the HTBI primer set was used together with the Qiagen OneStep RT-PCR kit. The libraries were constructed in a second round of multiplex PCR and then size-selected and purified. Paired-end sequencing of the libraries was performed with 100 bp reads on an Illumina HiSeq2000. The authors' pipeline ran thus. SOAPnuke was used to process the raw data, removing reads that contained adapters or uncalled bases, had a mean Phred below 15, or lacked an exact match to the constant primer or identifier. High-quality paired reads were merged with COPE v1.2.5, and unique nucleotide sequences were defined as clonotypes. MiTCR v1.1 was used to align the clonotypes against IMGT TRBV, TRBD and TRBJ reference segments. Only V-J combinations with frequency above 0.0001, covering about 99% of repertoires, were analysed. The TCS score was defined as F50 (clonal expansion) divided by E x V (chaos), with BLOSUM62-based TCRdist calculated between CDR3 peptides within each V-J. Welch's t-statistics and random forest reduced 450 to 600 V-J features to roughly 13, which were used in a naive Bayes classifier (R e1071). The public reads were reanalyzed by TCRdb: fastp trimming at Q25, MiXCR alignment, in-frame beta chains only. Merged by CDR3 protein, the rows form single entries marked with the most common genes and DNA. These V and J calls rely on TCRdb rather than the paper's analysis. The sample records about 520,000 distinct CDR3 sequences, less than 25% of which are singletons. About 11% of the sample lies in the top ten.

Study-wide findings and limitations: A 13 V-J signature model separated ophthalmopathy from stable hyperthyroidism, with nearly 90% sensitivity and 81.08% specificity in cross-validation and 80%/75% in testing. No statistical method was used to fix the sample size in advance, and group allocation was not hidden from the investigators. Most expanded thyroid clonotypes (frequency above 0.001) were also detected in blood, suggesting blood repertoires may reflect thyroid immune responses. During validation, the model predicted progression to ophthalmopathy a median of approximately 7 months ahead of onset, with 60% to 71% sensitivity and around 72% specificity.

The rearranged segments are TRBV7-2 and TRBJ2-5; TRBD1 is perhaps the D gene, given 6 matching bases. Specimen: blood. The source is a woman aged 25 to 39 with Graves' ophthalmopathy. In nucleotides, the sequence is TGTGCCAGCAGCGCCAACAGGGATGAGACCCAGTACTTC. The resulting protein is CASSANRDETQYF.